The 9 T cell receptor beta chains reported below all come from one sample, sequenced in a study of PD-1 blockade in mismatch repair-deficient tumors. Produced via immunoSEQ multiplex PCR; TCRdb's table is partial and in-frame only. The data show approximately 50,000 clones, roughly 80% seen once. Material: peripheral blood, obtained 4 weeks after starting pembrolizumab. The receptors shown here come from an adult with mismatch repair-deficient cancer.

As DNA, the CDR3 is TGTGCCAGCAGCCAGGACAGCACTAATAACTATGGCTACACCTTC. Protein sequence: CASSQDSTNNYGYTF. The chain is built from TRBV7-2 and TRBJ1-2; D possibly corresponds to TRBD1 (6 bases). CDR1 and CDR2 from the germline V gene are SGHTA and FQGNSA. V was trimmed by 5 bases and J by 1 base, leaving 14 bases between them. This CDR3 contains 15 residues.

The V and J genes are TRBV5-6 and TRBJ1-2, with TRBD1 matching over 7 bases. The germline V gene has CDR1 SGHDT and CDR2 YYEEEE. V gave up 5 bases and J gave up 0 bases; unmatched junction bases: 10. This CDR3 is 16 amino acids long. This CDR3 is CASSLKTGDTNYGYTF. The CDR3 DNA reads TGTGCCAGCAGTTTGAAAACAGGGGACACTAACTATGGCTACACCTTC. The variable domain in full, completed from reference TRBV5-6 and TRBJ1-2, reads DAGVTQSPTHLIKTRGQQVTLRCSPKSGHDTVSWYQQALGQGPQFIFQYYEEEERQRGNFPDRFSGHQFPNYSSELNVNALLLGDSALYLCASSLKTGDTNYGYTFGSGTRLTVV.

V and J are TRBV27 and TRBJ2-4; the match to TRBD1 covers 10 bases. Trimming took 7 bases from V and 7 from J; bases not matched to a gene: 4. This CDR3 has 13 amino acids. Germline CDR1 is MNHEY and CDR2 is SMNVEV (reference sequence). In DNA, the CDR3 is TGTGCCAGCACGGACAGGGGGGGGAACATTCAGTACTTC. This codes for CASTDRGGNIQYF.

V gene TRBV6-1 combines with J gene TRBJ2-5; D is perhaps TRBD2 (6 bases). Trimming stripped 5 bases from V and 7 bases from J, with 17 bases between. CDR1 and CDR2 (germline): MNHNS, SASEGT. CDR3 size: 14 residues. The CDR3 protein is CASSQDQGGATQYF. CDR3 nucleotide sequence: TGTGCCAGCAGTCAAGACCAGGGAGGCGCGACCCAGTACTTC.

The genes are TRBV5-4 and TRBJ1-3; 7 bases are shared with TRBD1. V trimming: 2 bases; J trimming: 4 bases; junction bases outside the gene matches: 3. The CDR3 has 14 amino acids. CDR1 is SGHNT, CDR2 YYREEE, per germline (reference sequence). CDR3 nucleotides: TGTGCCAGCAGCTTAGACAGGGTCGGAAACACCATATATTTT. Protein sequence: CASSLDRVGNTIYF. Using reference TRBV5-4 and TRBJ1-3 for the parts outside the CDR3, the full variable domain is ETGVTQSPTHLIKTRGQQVTLRCSSQSGHNTVSWYQQALGQGPQFIFQYYREEENGRGNFPPRFSGLQFPNYSSELNVNALELDDSALYLCASSLDRVGNTIYFGEGSWLTVV.

This chain connects TRBV6-6 to TRBJ1-2; TRBD1 matches 7 bases. There are 12 residues in the CDR3. Trimming removed 7 bases from V and 4 bases from J; junction bases left unmatched: 3. CDR1 is MNHNY and CDR2 is SVGAGI in the germline V gene (reference sequence). The CDR3 DNA follows: TGTGCCAGCACTGGACAGGCCTATGGCTACACCTTC. Translating it yields CASTGQAYGYTF.

A few counts support this clone. The rearrangement joins TRBV27 to TRBJ1-5; 7 positions match TRBD1. With 6 bases clipped from V and 0 bases from J, the junction kept 8 bases outside the gene matches. CDR1 MNHEY and CDR2 SMNVEV come from the germline V gene (reference sequence). The length of the CDR3 is 16 residues. CDR3 sequence (DNA): TGTGCCAGCAGCCCAGGGACAGTGATTAGCAATCAGCCCCAGCATTTT. Encoded protein: CASSPGTVISNQPQHF.

The chain recombines TRBV11-2 with TRBJ1-3; D unclear. V was cut by 4 bases and J by 4 bases, with 14 bases left in between. Germline V gene lookup returns CDR1 SGHAT and CDR2 FQNNGV. The CDR3 contains 15 residues. The CDR3 DNA is TGTGCCAGCAGCTCGAGCGAGTTGCCGGGAAACACCATATATTTT. Amino acids: CASSSSELPGNTIYF.

This clone was observed a handful of times. The V gene is TRBV30, the J gene TRBJ1-1, with TRBD1 as a possible D gene (5 bases). The ends were cut back, 4 bases at V and 3 bases at J, with 9 bases in the middle. Germline loops: CDR1 GTSNPN, CDR2 SVGIG (reference sequence). The CDR3 length is 12 residues. The CDR3 spells CAWKGEDTEAFF. CDR3 DNA sequence: TGTGCCTGGAAAGGGGAGGACACTGAAGCTTTCTTT.